This T cell receptor (beta chain) was observed in a study of long-term antiretroviral therapy in people with HIV. Comments on this clone: What it binds is unknown. One junction end disagrees with the germline gene, perhaps due to a read error.

Study findings and constraints: Dominating the repertoire at all time points were the clones that expanded before ART. Diversity increased after ART yet remained lower than in transplant donor controls. Blood dating 2004 to 2017 may reflect older ART regimens.

The CDR3 has 15 residues. The germline gives CDR1 SGHTA, CDR2 FQGTGA. At the survey level, the v3.0 immunoSEQ assay was run. Sequenced by immunoSEQ multiplex PCR; TCRdb stores in-frame clones only, minus some. This sample yields 34,000 or so clones, of which roughly 84% are seen a single time; roughly 4.8% belongs to the top ten. The sequence was obtained from a woman aged 25 to 39 with HIV. The J gene is TRBJ1-1, the V gene TRBV7-3; the D is unclear. The sample here was unsorted PBMCs, taken roughly 2.9 years before starting antiretroviral therapy. The CDR3 DNA sequence: TGTGCCAGCAGCATAACAGTGGGCATGAACACTGAAGCTTTCTTT. It translates to CASSITVGMNTEAFF.